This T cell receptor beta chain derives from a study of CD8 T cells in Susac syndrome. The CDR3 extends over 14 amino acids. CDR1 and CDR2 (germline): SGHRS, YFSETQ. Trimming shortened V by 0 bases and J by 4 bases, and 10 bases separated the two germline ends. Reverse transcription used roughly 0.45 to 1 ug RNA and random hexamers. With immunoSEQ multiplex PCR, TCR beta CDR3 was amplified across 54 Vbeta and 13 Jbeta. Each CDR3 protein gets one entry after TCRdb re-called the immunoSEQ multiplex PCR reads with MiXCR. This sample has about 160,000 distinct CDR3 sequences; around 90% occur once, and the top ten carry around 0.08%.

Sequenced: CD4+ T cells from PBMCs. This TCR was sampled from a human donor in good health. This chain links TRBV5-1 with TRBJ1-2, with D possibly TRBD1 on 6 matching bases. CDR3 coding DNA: TGCGCCAGCAGCTTGGACGGGGGCGGCTATGGCTACACCTTC. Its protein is CASSLDGGGYGYTF.